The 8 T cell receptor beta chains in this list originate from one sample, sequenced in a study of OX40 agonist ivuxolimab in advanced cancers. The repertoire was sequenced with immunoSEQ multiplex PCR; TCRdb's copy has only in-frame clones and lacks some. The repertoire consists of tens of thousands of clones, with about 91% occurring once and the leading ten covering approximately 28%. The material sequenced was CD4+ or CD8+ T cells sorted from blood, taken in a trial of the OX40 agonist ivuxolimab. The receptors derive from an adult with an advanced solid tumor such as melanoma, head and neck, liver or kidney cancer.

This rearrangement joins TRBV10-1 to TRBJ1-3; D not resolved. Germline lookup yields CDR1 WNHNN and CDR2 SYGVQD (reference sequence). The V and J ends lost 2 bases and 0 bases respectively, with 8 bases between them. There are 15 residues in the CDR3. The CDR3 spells CASSEGRRSGNTIYF. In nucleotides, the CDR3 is TGCGCCAGCAGTGAGGGCCGGCGCTCTGGAAACACCATATATTTT.

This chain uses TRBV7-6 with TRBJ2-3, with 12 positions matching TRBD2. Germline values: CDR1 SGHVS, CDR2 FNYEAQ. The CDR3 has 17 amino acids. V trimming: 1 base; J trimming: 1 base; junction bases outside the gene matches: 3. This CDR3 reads CASSLGLAGEGTDTQYF. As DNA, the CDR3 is TGTGCCAGCAGCTTAGGACTAGCGGGAGAGGGCACAGATACGCAGTATTTT. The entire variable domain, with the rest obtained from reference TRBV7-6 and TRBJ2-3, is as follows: GAGVSQSPRYKVTKRGQDVALRCDPISGHVSLYWYRQALGQGPEFLTYFNYEAQQDKSGLPNDRFSAERPEGSISTLTIQRTEQRDSAMYRCASSLGLAGEGTDTQYFGPGTRLTVL.

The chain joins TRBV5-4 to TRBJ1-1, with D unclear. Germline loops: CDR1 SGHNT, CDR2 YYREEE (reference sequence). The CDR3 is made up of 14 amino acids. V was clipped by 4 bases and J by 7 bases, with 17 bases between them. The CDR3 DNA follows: TGTGCCAGCAGCCCTTCGGCAGCCAACGTTGAAGCTTTCTTT. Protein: CASSPSAANVEAFF.

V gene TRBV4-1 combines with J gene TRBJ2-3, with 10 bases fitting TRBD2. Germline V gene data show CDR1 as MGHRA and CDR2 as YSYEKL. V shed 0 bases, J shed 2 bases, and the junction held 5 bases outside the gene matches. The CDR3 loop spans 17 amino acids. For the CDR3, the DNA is TGCGCCAGCAGCCAAGATAGCCTAGCGGGAGACACAGATACGCAGTATTTT. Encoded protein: CASSQDSLAGDTDTQYF.

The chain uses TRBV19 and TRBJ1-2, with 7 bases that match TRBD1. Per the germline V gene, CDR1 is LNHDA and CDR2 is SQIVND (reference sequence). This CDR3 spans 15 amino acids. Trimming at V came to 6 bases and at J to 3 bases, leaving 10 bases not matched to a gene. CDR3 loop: CASRVPGGFDYGYTF. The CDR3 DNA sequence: TGTGCCAGTAGAGTCCCAGGGGGTTTCGACTATGGCTACACCTTC.

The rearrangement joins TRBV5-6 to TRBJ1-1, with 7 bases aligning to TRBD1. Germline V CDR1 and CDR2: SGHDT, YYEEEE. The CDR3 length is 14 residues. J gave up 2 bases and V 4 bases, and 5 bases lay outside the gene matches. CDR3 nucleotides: TGTGCCAGCAGCACCGGACAGGCAAACACTGAAGCTTTCTTT. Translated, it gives CASSTGQANTEAFF.

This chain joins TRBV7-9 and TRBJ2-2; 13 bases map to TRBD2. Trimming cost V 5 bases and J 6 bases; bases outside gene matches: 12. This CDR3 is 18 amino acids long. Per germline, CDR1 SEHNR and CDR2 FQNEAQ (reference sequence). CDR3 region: CASSPTSGRPGLPGELFF. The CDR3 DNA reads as TGTGCCAGCAGCCCGACTAGCGGGAGGCCAGGGCTTCCCGGGGAGCTGTTTTTT.

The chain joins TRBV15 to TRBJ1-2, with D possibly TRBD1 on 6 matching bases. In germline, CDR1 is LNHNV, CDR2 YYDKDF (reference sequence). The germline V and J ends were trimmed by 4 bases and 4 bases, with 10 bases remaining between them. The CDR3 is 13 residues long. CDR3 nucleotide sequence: TGTGCCACCAGCATGGTCAGGGGCTATGGCTACACCTTC. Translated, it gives CATSMVRGYGYTF.